A selection of T cell receptor beta chains follows, all from one sample in a study of blood T cell repertoires in COVID-19. Sequencing was performed with immunoSEQ multiplex PCR; in TCRdb, only in-frame clones are kept and a portion is missing. Of 35,000 to 45,000 clones in the sample, 60% to 80% were seen once. Sequences were obtained from peripheral blood. All receptors derive from a man between 70 and 80 years old with acute or convalescent COVID-19. Each CDR3 is given with its conserved first and last residue. The D gene is left open where the match is weak. Some rows mark clone size as missing; the rest say once, few, many or name a class of expanded clone.

V gene: TRBV15; D gene: TRBD1; J gene: TRBJ1-4; clone size: NA; CDR3 protein: CATSVTTGVNEKLFF; CDR3 DNA: TGTGCCACCAGCGTTACGACAGGGGTGAATGAAAAACTGTTTTTT
V gene: TRBV3-1/TRBV3-2; D gene: NA; J gene: TRBJ2-4; clone size: once; CDR3 protein: CASSLRYTGGLLNLAKNIQYF; CDR3 DNA: TGTGCCAGCAGTCTTCGGTATACGGGGGGCCTACTCAACCTAGCCAAAAACATTCAGTACTTC
V gene: TRBV7-8; D gene: NA; J gene: TRBJ2-7; clone size: NA; CDR3 protein: CASSLRSGVGAFVEQYF; CDR3 DNA: TGTGCCAGCAGCTTAAGATCAGGGGTTGGGGCCTTTGTTGAGCAGTACTTC
V gene: TRBV27; D gene: TRBD1; J gene: TRBJ1-2; clone size: NA; CDR3 protein: CASSSIFGTGDGYTF; CDR3 DNA: TGTGCCAGCAGTTCCATCTTCGGGACAGGGGATGGCTACACCTTC
V gene: TRBV5-1; D gene: NA; J gene: TRBJ1-2; clone size: NA; CDR3 protein: CASSLGGPGDGYTF; CDR3 DNA: TGCGCCAGCAGCTTGGGGGGGCCCGGCGATGGCTACACCTTC
V gene: TRBV14; D gene: NA; J gene: TRBJ1-1; clone size: NA; CDR3 protein: CASSQEPGLNTEAFF; CDR3 DNA: TGTGCCAGCAGCCAGGAACCGGGACTTAACACTGAAGCTTTCTTT
V gene: TRBV12-3/TRBV12-4; D gene: NA; J gene: TRBJ1-1; clone size: NA; CDR3 protein: CASSFTVNTEAFF; CDR3 DNA: TGTGCCAGCAGTTTTACGGTGAACACTGAAGCTTTCTTT
V gene: TRBV7-2; D gene: NA; J gene: TRBJ1-6; clone size: NA; CDR3 protein: CASSSSAGGAGARNSPLHF; CDR3 DNA: TGTGCCAGCAGCTCCTCCGCTGGGGGTGCAGGGGCAAGAAATTCACCCCTCCACTTT
V gene: TRBV7-3; D gene: NA; J gene: TRBJ1-3; clone size: NA; CDR3 protein: CASSPSGSSGNTIYF; CDR3 DNA: TGTGCCAGCAGCCCCTCGGGGTCCTCTGGAAACACCATATATTTT
V gene: TRBV6-1; D gene: NA; J gene: TRBJ2-7; clone size: NA; CDR3 protein: CASSEQTSQYF; CDR3 DNA: TGTGCCAGCAGTGAACAGACAAGCCAGTACTTC
V gene: TRBV5-1; D gene: TRBD1; J gene: TRBJ2-7; clone size: NA; CDR3 protein: CASSFPRTGGDEQYF; CDR3 DNA: TGCGCCAGCAGCTTCCCCCGGACAGGGGGCGACGAGCAGTACTTC
V gene: TRBV7-2; D gene: TRBD1; J gene: TRBJ1-4; clone size: NA; CDR3 protein: CASSLKGQVQGGAQGKLFF; CDR3 DNA: TGTGCCAGCAGCTTAAAGGGACAGGTTCAGGGGGGAGCTCAGGGAAAACTGTTTTTT
V gene: TRBV27; D gene: NA; J gene: TRBJ1-6; clone size: NA; CDR3 protein: CASSLTESSYNSPLHF; CDR3 DNA: TGTGCCAGCAGTTTAACCGAGAGCTCCTATAATTCACCCCTCCACTTT
V gene: TRBV21-1; D gene: NA; J gene: TRBJ1-1; clone size: NA; CDR3 protein: CASPVSVENTEAFF; CDR3 DNA: TGTGCCAGTCCCGTAAGCGTGGAGAACACTGAAGCTTTCTTT
V gene: TRBV18; D gene: NA; J gene: TRBJ1-2; clone size: NA; CDR3 protein: CASSPRGKDYGYTF; CDR3 DNA: TGTGCCAGCTCACCACGAGGGAAGGACTATGGCTACACCTTC
V gene: TRBV28; D gene: NA; J gene: TRBJ1-1; clone size: once; CDR3 protein: CASNPGSANTEAFF; CDR3 DNA: TGTGCCAGCAATCCCGGGAGCGCGAACACTGAAGCTTTCTTT
V gene: TRBV6-5; D gene: NA; J gene: TRBJ2-7; clone size: NA; CDR3 protein: CASPSLAYEQYF; CDR3 DNA: TGTGCCAGCCCGAGCTTAGCATACGAGCAGTACTTC
V gene: TRBV18; D gene: NA; J gene: TRBJ1-6; clone size: NA; CDR3 protein: CASSPRHREGGWSSSPLHF; CDR3 DNA: TGTGCCAGCTCACCACGTCACAGGGAGGGAGGCTGGAGTAGTTCACCCCTCCACTTT
V gene: TRBV7-4; D gene: TRBD1; J gene: TRBJ1-3; clone size: NA; CDR3 protein: CASSYGGQGVTGNTIYF; CDR3 DNA: TGTGCCAGCAGCTATGGGGGACAGGGGGTTACTGGAAACACCATATATTTT
V gene: TRBV6-5; D gene: NA; J gene: TRBJ2-7; clone size: NA; CDR3 protein: CALRPQGRYEQYF; CDR3 DNA: TGTGCCCTAAGGCCCCAAGGGAGGTACGAGCAGTACTTC
V gene: TRBV18; D gene: TRBD1; J gene: TRBJ2-5; clone size: NA; CDR3 protein: CASSDQGAGETQYF; CDR3 DNA: TGTGCCAGCTCTGATCAGGGGGCCGGGGAGACCCAGTACTTC
V gene: TRBV5-1; D gene: TRBD1; J gene: TRBJ1-4; clone size: NA; CDR3 protein: CASSKRTGESEKLFF; CDR3 DNA: TGCGCCAGCAGCAAAAGGACAGGGGAGAGTGAAAAACTGTTTTTT
V gene: TRBV4-2; D gene: TRBD2; J gene: TRBJ2-5; clone size: NA; CDR3 protein: CASSQDGTSGEETQYF; CDR3 DNA: TGTGCCAGCAGCCAAGATGGGACTAGCGGAGAAGAGACCCAGTACTTC
V gene: TRBV28; D gene: TRBD1; J gene: TRBJ2-5; clone size: NA; CDR3 protein: CASSTRQGLETQYF; CDR3 DNA: TGTGCCAGCAGCACAAGACAGGGGTTAGAGACCCAGTACTTC
V gene: TRBV5-1; D gene: TRBD1; J gene: TRBJ1-2; clone size: NA; CDR3 protein: CASSRAGGNGGYTF; CDR3 DNA: TGCGCCAGCAGCCGGGCAGGGGGTAACGGCGGCTACACCTTC
V gene: TRBV19; D gene: NA; J gene: TRBJ1-5; clone size: NA; CDR3 protein: CASSIGRQPQHF; CDR3 DNA: TGTGCCAGTAGTATTGGCAGGCAGCCCCAGCATTTT
V gene: TRBV6-6; D gene: NA; J gene: TRBJ1-1; clone size: NA; CDR3 protein: CASSYSQNTEAFF; CDR3 DNA: TGTGCCAGCAGTTACTCACAGAACACTGAAGCTTTCTTT
V gene: TRBV3-1/TRBV3-2; D gene: TRBD2; J gene: TRBJ2-5; clone size: NA; CDR3 protein: CATRLAGETQYF; CDR3 DNA: TGTGCCACCCGACTAGCAGGAGAGACCCAGTACTTC
V gene: TRBV7-3; D gene: NA; J gene: TRBJ2-7; clone size: NA; CDR3 protein: CASSPTPNRPGEQYF; CDR3 DNA: TGTGCCAGCAGCCCAACCCCCAACAGGCCGGGCGAGCAGTACTTC
V gene: TRBV13; D gene: TRBD1; J gene: TRBJ2-1; clone size: NA; CDR3 protein: CASSSRDRGDEQFF; CDR3 DNA: TGTGCCAGCAGTTCTAGGGACAGGGGGGATGAGCAGTTCTTC
V gene: TRBV7-9; D gene: TRBD1; J gene: TRBJ2-2; clone size: few; CDR3 protein: CASSLKQGVGELFF; CDR3 DNA: TGTGCCAGCAGCCTCAAACAGGGGGTCGGGGAGCTGTTTTTT
V gene: TRBV27; D gene: TRBD1; J gene: TRBJ1-3; clone size: once; CDR3 protein: CASRRTGSSSGGPIYF; CDR3 DNA: TGTGCCAGCAGGAGGACAGGGTCAAGTTCGGGGGGCCCCATATATTTT
V gene: TRBV4-2; D gene: NA; J gene: TRBJ1-2; clone size: NA; CDR3 protein: CASSQVVREGYTF; CDR3 DNA: TGTGCCAGCAGCCAAGTCGTCAGGGAAGGCTACACCTTC
V gene: TRBV30; D gene: TRBD1; J gene: TRBJ1-2; clone size: NA; CDR3 protein: CAGPGTDGYTF; CDR3 DNA: TGTGCCGGGCCCGGGACAGATGGCTACACCTTC
V gene: TRBV19; D gene: NA; J gene: TRBJ2-7; clone size: NA; CDR3 protein: CASSFGTGSYEQYF; CDR3 DNA: TGTGCCAGTAGTTTTGGCACCGGGAGCTACGAGCAGTACTTC
V gene: TRBV4-3; D gene: NA; J gene: TRBJ2-1; clone size: NA; CDR3 protein: CASSPETGLGNEQFF; CDR3 DNA: TGCGCCAGCAGCCCCGAGACAGGACTGGGGAATGAGCAGTTCTTC
V gene: TRBV5-4; D gene: NA; J gene: TRBJ1-2; clone size: NA; CDR3 protein: CASSTRQTVAYGYTF; CDR3 DNA: TGTGCCAGCAGCACTCGACAGACCGTAGCCTATGGCTACACCTTC
V gene: TRBV7-9; D gene: TRBD2; J gene: TRBJ2-3; clone size: NA; CDR3 protein: CASSLGLAGGPGDTQYF; CDR3 DNA: TGTGCCAGCAGCTTAGGACTAGCGGGGGGGCCTGGAGATACGCAGTATTTT
V gene: TRBV3-1/TRBV3-2; D gene: NA; J gene: TRBJ1-2; clone size: few; CDR3 protein: CASSRGGRDYGYTF; CDR3 DNA: TGTGCCAGCAGCCGTGGAGGGAGGGACTATGGCTACACCTTC
V gene: TRBV5-1; D gene: NA; J gene: TRBJ1-3; clone size: NA; CDR3 protein: CASSLAPGSSGNTIYF; CDR3 DNA: TGCGCCAGCAGCTTGGCTCCGGGGAGCTCTGGAAACACCATATATTTT
V gene: TRBV5-5; D gene: NA; J gene: TRBJ1-6; clone size: NA; CDR3 protein: CASSLVGGDSPLHF; CDR3 DNA: TGTGCCAGCAGCTTGGTAGGCGGGGATTCACCCCTCCACTTT
V gene: TRBV5-1; D gene: NA; J gene: TRBJ2-7; clone size: few; CDR3 protein: CASSLDTYEQYF; CDR3 DNA: TGCGCCAGCAGTTTGGACACCTACGAGCAGTACTTC
V gene: TRBV6-5; D gene: NA; J gene: TRBJ1-2; clone size: NA; CDR3 protein: CASLPAGTNLRGYTF; CDR3 DNA: TGTGCCAGCCTCCCAGCAGGAACGAACCTACGTGGCTACACCTTC
V gene: TRBV28; D gene: TRBD1; J gene: TRBJ1-3; clone size: NA; CDR3 protein: CASSRTGKFLNTIYF; CDR3 DNA: TGTGCCAGCAGTCGGACAGGGAAGTTCTTAAACACCATATATTTT
V gene: TRBV19; D gene: NA; J gene: TRBJ1-2; clone size: NA; CDR3 protein: CASSNDFTNYGYTF; CDR3 DNA: TGTGCCAGTAGTAACGACTTTACTAACTATGGCTACACCTTC
V gene: TRBV7-2; D gene: NA; J gene: TRBJ1-2; clone size: NA; CDR3 protein: CASSLDGGGPVASNYGYTF; CDR3 DNA: TGTGCCAGCAGCTTAGACGGCGGGGGTCCAGTTGCGTCTAACTATGGCTACACCTTC
V gene: TRBV24-1; D gene: NA; J gene: TRBJ2-3; clone size: NA; CDR3 protein: CATSDSAEVADTQYF; CDR3 DNA: TGTGCCACCAGTGATTCCGCCGAGGTGGCAGATACGCAGTATTTT
V gene: TRBV7-2; D gene: NA; J gene: TRBJ2-3; clone size: NA; CDR3 protein: CASSLGDRWNTDTQYF; CDR3 DNA: TGTGCCAGCAGCTTAGGTGACAGGTGGAACACAGATACGCAGTATTTT
V gene: TRBV6-6; D gene: TRBD1; J gene: TRBJ1-5; clone size: NA; CDR3 protein: CASGQGSQPQHF; CDR3 DNA: TGTGCCAGCGGACAGGGAAGTCAGCCCCAGCATTTT
V gene: TRBV5-1; D gene: NA; J gene: TRBJ2-7; clone size: NA; CDR3 protein: CASSSDKGVGEQYF; CDR3 DNA: TGCGCCAGCAGCTCTGACAAGGGGGTGGGCGAGCAGTACTTC
V gene: TRBV28; D gene: NA; J gene: TRBJ1-4; clone size: NA; CDR3 protein: CASSLGRDDEKLFF; CDR3 DNA: TGTGCCAGCAGTTTGGGCAGGGATGATGAAAAACTGTTTTTT